These 18 T cell receptor beta chains were all obtained from the same sample, sequenced in a study of identical twins (dated by TCRdb to the mid-2010s). The library was prepared using 5' RACE. Sequencing relied on an Illumina HiSeq 2000. The public reads were quality trimmed at Q25 with fastp and then assembled into clones with MiXCR by TCRdb, keeping productive beta chains. Each CDR3 protein gets just one entry, which takes the most common genes and DNA from the rows behind it. The sample has 500,000 to 600,000 distinct CDR3 sequences on record, 22% of them singletons. The ten largest clonotypes hold approximately 0.95% of the sample. The same data also went into a second study, on T cells expressing NK-cell markers.

The sample taken for sequencing was CD4+ T cells sorted from blood. The receptors were gathered from a woman under 30 in good health.

The chain links TRBV4-3 to TRBJ2-7; 8 bases map to TRBD2. CDR1 is LGHNA and CDR2 is YSLEER in the germline V gene. Trimming took 2 bases from V and 4 from J; bases not matched to a gene: 10. The CDR3 extends over 16 amino acids. Written as DNA, the CDR3 is TGCGCCAGCAGCCAAAGCTTCGCGGCTAGCGGGTACGAGCAGTACTTC. It encodes CASSQSFAASGYEQYF.

This clonotype was found a few times. The chain recombines TRBV6-4 with TRBJ1-2, with D hard to call. Germline values: CDR1 MRHNA, CDR2 SNTAGT. This CDR3 is 13 amino acids long. The ends were cut back, 4 bases at V and 5 bases at J, with 11 bases in the middle. The CDR3 sequence is CASSAQVGYGYTF. The DNA for the CDR3 is TGTGCCAGCAGTGCCCAGGTTGGGTATGGCTACACCTTC.

This clonotype was detected only a few times. CDR3 bases: TGTGCCAGCAGTTTACGAGAAAGTGGCGAGCAGTACTTC. Its translation: CASSLRESGEQYF. V gene TRBV12-3 or TRBV12-4 combines with J gene TRBJ2-7; D remains unclear. V lost 2 bases and J 6 bases, leaving 11 bases between the germline ends. The CDR3 is 13 amino acids.

The CDR3 nucleotides read TGCAGCGTTGAAGTCTATTCGGACAGAAGAAACACTGAAGCTTTCTTT. This translates into CSVEVYSDRRNTEAFF. V gene TRBV29-1 combines with J gene TRBJ1-1; weak D call: TRBD1 (6 bases). CDR3 length: 16 amino acids. The germline V gene encodes CDR1 SQVTM and CDR2 ANQGSEA. The V gene lost 1 base and the J gene lost 2 bases, with 17 bases spanning the gap. The whole variable domain, remainder taken from reference TRBV29-1 and TRBJ1-1, is SAVISQKPSRDICQRGTSLTIQCQVDSQVTMMFWYRQQPGQSLTLIATANQGSEATYESGFVIDKFPISRPNLTFSTLTVSNMSPEDSSIYLCSVEVYSDRRNTEAFFGQGTRLTVV.

The V call is TRBV6-1, the J call TRBJ2-1, with 14 nucleotides matching TRBD2. CDR3 size: 15 residues. Per the germline V gene, CDR1 is MNHNS and CDR2 is SASEGT. J gave up 7 bases and V 4 bases, and 3 bases lay outside the gene matches. In nucleotides, the CDR3 is TGTGCCAGCAGTGGGACTAGCGGGGGGACTAATGAGCAGTTCTTC. As protein: CASSGTSGGTNEQFF.

The table lists this clonotype with a few counts. The chain joins TRBV29-1 to TRBJ1-2; the match to TRBD1 covers 8 bases. Germline assignment: CDR1 SQVTM and CDR2 ANQGSEA. CDR3 size: 11 residues. V trimming: 8 bases; J trimming: 4 bases; junction bases outside the gene matches: 3. This CDR3 reads CSITGGYGYTF. The CDR3 DNA reads TGCAGCATAACAGGGGGCTATGGCTACACCTTC. Filled out from reference TRBV29-1 and TRBJ1-2, the complete variable domain reads SAVISQKPSRDICQRGTSLTIQCQVDSQVTMMFWYRQQPGQSLTLIATANQGSEATYESGFVIDKFPISRPNLTFSTLTVSNMSPEDSSIYLCSITGGYGYTFGSGTRLTVV.

In this sample, this clonotype turned up a few times. The chain has TRBV5-5 and TRBJ1-5, with 8 bases lining up with TRBD1. Germline CDR1 and CDR2: SGHKS and YYEKEE (reference sequence). The CDR3 has 16 amino acids. The junction had 7 bases not matched to a gene; V was cut back by 0 bases and J by 5 bases. CDR3 loop: CASSLGYGQGYQPQHF. In nucleotides, the CDR3 is TGTGCCAGCAGCTTGGGGTACGGACAGGGTTATCAGCCCCAGCATTTT. The complete variable domain, with remaining parts taken from reference TRBV5-5 and TRBJ1-5, reads DAGVTQSPTHLIKTRGQQVTLRCSPISGHKSVSWYQQVLGQGPQFIFQYYEKEERGRGNFPDRFSARQFPNYSSELNVNALLLGDSALYLCASSLGYGQGYQPQHFGDGTRLSIL.

This clonotype was detected a few times. The J gene is TRBJ2-7, the V gene TRBV12-3 or TRBV12-4; 7 bases agree with TRBD1. The CDR3 contains 14 residues. V trimming: 8 bases; J trimming: 7 bases; junction bases outside the gene matches: 14. Written as DNA, the CDR3 is TGTGCCAGCCATAGGGGGCAGGGGGTAGGTGAGCAGTACTTC. Translation: CASHRGQGVGEQYF.

Only a few counts were recorded for this clonotype. The chain uses TRBV20-1 and TRBJ1-4; weak D call: TRBD1 (6 bases). CDR3 size: 11 residues. Per the germline V gene, CDR1 is DFQATT and CDR2 is SNEGSKA (reference sequence). V dropped 7 bases and J dropped 8 bases, with 11 bases sitting between them. The CDR3 DNA is TGCAGTGTCGGGGGCAGGGAAAAACTGTTTTTT. Its protein is CSVGGREKLFF.

This clonotype turned up a few times. The J gene is TRBJ1-5, the V gene TRBV7-9; D unresolved. V lost 1 base and J 0 bases, leaving 7 bases between the germline ends. Germline V CDR1 and CDR2: SEHNR, FQNEAQ (reference sequence). The CDR3 has 15 amino acids. CDR3 DNA: TGTGCCAGCAGCTTAGGCACGTCTAGCAATCAGCCCCAGCATTTT. Translating it yields CASSLGTSSNQPQHF.

The chain is built from TRBV6-2 or TRBV6-3 and TRBJ2-1; 8 bases are shared with TRBD2. CDR3 length: 20 amino acids. V was clipped by 1 base and J by 3 bases; unmatched bases: 17. Germline CDR1 MNHEY, CDR2 SVGEGT. The CDR3 reads CASSYWVGPITSGSYNEQFF. As DNA, the CDR3 is TGTGCCAGCAGTTACTGGGTTGGTCCAATTACTAGCGGAAGCTACAATGAGCAGTTCTTC.

The rearrangement links TRBV5-1 to TRBJ2-2; possible D gene TRBD1, 6 bases. V was shortened by 4 bases and J by 0 bases, with 16 bases between the two germline ends. The germline CDR1 and CDR2 sequences are SGHRS and YFSETQ. This CDR3 spans 17 amino acids. CDR3 amino acids: CASSPKSQGTNTGELFF. The CDR3 DNA reads TGCGCCAGCAGCCCTAAGTCACAGGGAACGAACACCGGGGAGCTGTTTTTT.

This clonotype was recorded a few times. The chain combines TRBV5-6 with TRBJ1-1; D ambiguous. Germline lookup yields CDR1 SGHDT and CDR2 YYEEEE. V dropped 0 bases and J dropped 4 bases, with 10 bases sitting between them. The CDR3 is 14 amino acids. CDR3 sequence: CASSLDLGVTEAFF. CDR3 sequence (DNA): TGTGCCAGCAGCTTGGATCTGGGAGTCACTGAAGCTTTCTTT.

This clonotype has just a few counts. V usage is TRBV7-9 and J usage is TRBJ2-5, with TRBD2 as a possible D gene (6 bases). In germline, CDR1 is SEHNR, CDR2 FQNEAQ (reference sequence). The CDR3 is made up of 14 amino acids. Deletions cut 4 bases from V and 11 bases from J, with 20 bases between. CDR3 DNA: TGTGCCAGCAGCTCGGGACTCCCCTCGGGTTATCAGTACTTC. Translating it yields CASSSGLPSGYQYF.

J is TRBJ1-2 and V is TRBV7-9, with D possibly matching TRBD1 (6 bases). The V end was cut by 5 bases, the J end by 5 bases, with 18 bases between. Germline V lookup: CDR1 SEHNR, CDR2 FQNEAQ (reference sequence). The CDR3 is made up of 15 amino acids. CDR3: CASSPQGSSLYGYTF. The CDR3 DNA reads TGTGCCAGCAGCCCTCAGGGGAGTTCCTTATATGGCTACACCTTC.

The chain joins TRBV7-8 to TRBJ2-7; D is ambiguous. Germline lookup yields CDR1 SGHVS and CDR2 FQNEAQ. V lost 2 bases and J lost 0, with 17 bases in between. The length of the CDR3 is 17 residues. CDR3 amino acids: CASSLFPRGSSSYEQYF. CDR3 coding DNA: TGTGCCAGCAGCTTATTCCCACGCGGTTCAAGCTCCTACGAGCAGTACTTC.

This chain connects TRBV3-1 to TRBJ2-7; D is unclear. The CDR3 consists of 15 residues. Germline-derived CDR1 and CDR2 are LGHDT and YNNKEL (reference sequence). Trimming pared 0 bases from V and 5 bases from J, leaving 14 bases between. The CDR3 DNA reads as TGTGCCAGCAGCCAAGAGTTCTCCGGGTTCCACGAGCAGTACTTC. This sequence encodes CASSQEFSGFHEQYF.

In its sample, this clonotype was seen a few times. The V and J genes are TRBV9 and TRBJ1-6, with D maybe TRBD1 (6 bases). V was pared by 4 bases and J by 14 bases, with 22 bases between. The CDR3 has 15 residues. CDR1 and CDR2 from the germline V gene are SGDLS and YYNGEE. This chain's CDR3 is CASSKRTDPLQALHF. CDR3 coding DNA: TGTGCCAGCAGCAAGAGGACAGATCCACTTCAGGCCCTCCACTTT. The whole variable domain, filled in from reference TRBV9 and TRBJ1-6, reads DSGVTQTPKHLITATGQRVTLRCSPRSGDLSVYWYQQSLDQGLQFLIQYYNGEERAKGNILERFSAQQFPDLHSELNLSSLELGDSALYFCASSKRTDPLQALHFGNGTRLTVT.